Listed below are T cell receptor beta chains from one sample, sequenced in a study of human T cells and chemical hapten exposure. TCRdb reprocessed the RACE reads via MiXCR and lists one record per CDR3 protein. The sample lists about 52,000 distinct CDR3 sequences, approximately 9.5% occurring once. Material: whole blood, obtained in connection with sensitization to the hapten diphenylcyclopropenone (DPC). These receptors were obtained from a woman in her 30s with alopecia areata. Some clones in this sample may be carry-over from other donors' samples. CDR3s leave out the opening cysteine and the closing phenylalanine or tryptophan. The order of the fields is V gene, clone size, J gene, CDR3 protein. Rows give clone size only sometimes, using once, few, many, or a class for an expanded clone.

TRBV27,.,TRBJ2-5,ASSVVAVGVGLQETQY
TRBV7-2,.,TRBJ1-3,ASSLSRGGNTIY
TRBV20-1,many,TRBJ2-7,SARRQPYEQY
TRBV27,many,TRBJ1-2,ASSLSAGIDGYT
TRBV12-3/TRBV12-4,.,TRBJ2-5,ASSLNSQETQY
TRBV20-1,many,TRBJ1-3,SAGLTASGNTIY
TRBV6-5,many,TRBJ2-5,ASSNSGGFQETQY
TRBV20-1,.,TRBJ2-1,SARGYNEQF
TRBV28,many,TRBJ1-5,ASSPHESQH
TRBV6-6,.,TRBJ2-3,ASSTGTASSTDTQY
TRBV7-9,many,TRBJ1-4,ASSVGGLTNEKLF
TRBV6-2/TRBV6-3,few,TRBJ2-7,ASSLAAASRAYEQY
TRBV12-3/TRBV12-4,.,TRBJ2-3,ASSFSTSTDTQY
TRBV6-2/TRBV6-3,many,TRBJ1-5,ASRDSSNQPQH
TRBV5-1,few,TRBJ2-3,ASSSHTLAGGFTDTQY
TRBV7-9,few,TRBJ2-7,ASSPRQGTYEQY
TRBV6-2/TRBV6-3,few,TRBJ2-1,ASNPGLRYNEQF
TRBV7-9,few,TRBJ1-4,ASRRQGDEKLF
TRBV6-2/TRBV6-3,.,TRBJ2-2,ASSTPSGGRTGELF
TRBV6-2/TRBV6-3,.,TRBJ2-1,ASSSAAGGVHNEQF
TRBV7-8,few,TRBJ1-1,ASSLAQGVVNTEAF
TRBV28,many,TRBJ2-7,ASSSSRYSSYEQY
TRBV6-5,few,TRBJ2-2,ASSYDPAPGTGELF
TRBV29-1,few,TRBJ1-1,SVGGTLQSNTEAF
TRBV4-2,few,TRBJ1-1,ASSQGSRGLEAF
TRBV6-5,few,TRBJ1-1,ASSRSGPRNTEAF
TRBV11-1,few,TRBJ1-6,ASSWTGGNSPLH
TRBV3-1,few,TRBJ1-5,ASSPDRDQPQH
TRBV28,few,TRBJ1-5,ASSRDNSNQPQH
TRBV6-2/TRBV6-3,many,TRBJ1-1,ASKQGNTEAF
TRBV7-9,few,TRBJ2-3,ASSPAVFTDTQY
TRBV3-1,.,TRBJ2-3,ASSLMGDTDTQY
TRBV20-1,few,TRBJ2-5,SARFWEGATETQY
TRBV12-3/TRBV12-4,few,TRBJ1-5,ASSLGADSYQPQH
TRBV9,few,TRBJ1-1,ASSVRPNTEAF
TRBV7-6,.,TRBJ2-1,ASSQAQGRIEQF
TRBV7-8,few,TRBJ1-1,ASSKRGQDIPEAF
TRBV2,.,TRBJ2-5,ASSESAVQETQY
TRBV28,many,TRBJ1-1,ASSLLNTEAF
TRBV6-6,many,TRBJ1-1,ASSYDGAGTEAF
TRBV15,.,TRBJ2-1,ATSRGPGRQF
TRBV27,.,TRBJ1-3,ASSLAGTGNTIY
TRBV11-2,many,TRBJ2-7,ASSSTRPGQGYEQY
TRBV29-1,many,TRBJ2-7,SVTGGYEQY
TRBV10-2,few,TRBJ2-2,ASSEGLFANTGELF
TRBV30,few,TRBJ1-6,AWRPGVMSPLH
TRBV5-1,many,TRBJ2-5,ASSQTSGQETQY
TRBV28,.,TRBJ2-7,ATLGPLSYEQY
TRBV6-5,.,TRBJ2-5,ASSPLGGGETQY
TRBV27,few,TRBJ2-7,ASSYFYEQY